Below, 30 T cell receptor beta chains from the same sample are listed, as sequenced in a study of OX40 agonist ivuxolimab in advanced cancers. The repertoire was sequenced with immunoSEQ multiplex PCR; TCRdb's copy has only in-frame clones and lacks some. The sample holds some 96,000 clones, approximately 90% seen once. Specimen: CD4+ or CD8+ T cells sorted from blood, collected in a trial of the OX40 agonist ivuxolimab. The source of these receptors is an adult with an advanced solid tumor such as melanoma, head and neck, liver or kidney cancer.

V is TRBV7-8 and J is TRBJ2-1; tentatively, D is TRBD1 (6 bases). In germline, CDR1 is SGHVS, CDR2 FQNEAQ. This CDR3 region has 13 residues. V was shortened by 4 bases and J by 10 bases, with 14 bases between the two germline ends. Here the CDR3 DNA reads TGTGCCAGCAGCTCAGTCAGGGGCGGGGAGCAGTTCTTC. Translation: CASSSVRGGEQFF.

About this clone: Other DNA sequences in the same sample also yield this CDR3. The CDR3 spells CASSLGRGQVGYTF. The CDR3 coding sequence is TGTGCCAGCAGCTTAGGCAGGGGGCAGGTTGGCTACACCTTC. The chain uses TRBV7-2 and TRBJ1-2; 8 bases are a match to TRBD1. With V trimmed by 1 base and J by 7 bases, 5 bases remained unmatched. CDR1 is SGHTA and CDR2 is FQGNSA in the germline V gene. The CDR3 is 14 amino acids.

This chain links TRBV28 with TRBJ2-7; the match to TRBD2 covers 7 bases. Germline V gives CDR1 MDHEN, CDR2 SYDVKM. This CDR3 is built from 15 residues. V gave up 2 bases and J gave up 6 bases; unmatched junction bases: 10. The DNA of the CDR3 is TGTGCCAGCAGTTTACTTATCGCGGGAGAGAGCGAGCAGTACTTC. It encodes CASSLLIAGESEQYF.

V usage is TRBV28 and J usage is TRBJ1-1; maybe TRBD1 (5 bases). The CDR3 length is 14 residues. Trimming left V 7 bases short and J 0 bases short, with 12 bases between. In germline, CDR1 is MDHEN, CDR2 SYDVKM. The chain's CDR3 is CASTQLGVNTEAFF. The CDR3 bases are TGTGCCAGCACCCAACTGGGGGTGAACACTGAAGCTTTCTTT.

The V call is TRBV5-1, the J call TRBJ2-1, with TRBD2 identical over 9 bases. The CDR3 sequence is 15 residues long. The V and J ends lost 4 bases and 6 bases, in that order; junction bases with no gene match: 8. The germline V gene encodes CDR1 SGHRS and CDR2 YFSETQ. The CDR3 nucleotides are TGCGCCAGCAGCGCCGGGACTAGCCTCGGCAATGAGCAGTTCTTC. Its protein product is CASSAGTSLGNEQFF.

CDR3 in amino acids: CASTSAGGSADTQYF. For the CDR3, the DNA is TGTGCCAGCACCTCGGCGGGAGGTTCGGCAGATACGCAGTATTTT. The rearrangement uses TRBV28 and TRBJ2-3, with 8 bases that match TRBD2. Trimming cost V 7 bases and J 4 bases; bases outside gene matches: 10. The germline gives CDR1 MDHEN, CDR2 SYDVKM. The CDR3 has 15 amino acids.

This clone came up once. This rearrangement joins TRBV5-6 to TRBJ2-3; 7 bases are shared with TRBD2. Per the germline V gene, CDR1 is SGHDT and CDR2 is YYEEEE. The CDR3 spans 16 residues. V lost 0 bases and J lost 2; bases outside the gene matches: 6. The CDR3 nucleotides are TGTGCCAGCAGCTTGGGGGCGGGAGCGAACACAGATACGCAGTATTTT. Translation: CASSLGAGANTDTQYF.

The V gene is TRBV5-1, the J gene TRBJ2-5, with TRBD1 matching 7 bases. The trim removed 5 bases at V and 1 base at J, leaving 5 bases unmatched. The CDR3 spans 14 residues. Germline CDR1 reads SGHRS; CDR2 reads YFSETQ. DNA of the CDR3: TGCGCCAGCAGATACGGGACAGCCCAAGAGACCCAGTACTTC. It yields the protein CASRYGTAQETQYF.

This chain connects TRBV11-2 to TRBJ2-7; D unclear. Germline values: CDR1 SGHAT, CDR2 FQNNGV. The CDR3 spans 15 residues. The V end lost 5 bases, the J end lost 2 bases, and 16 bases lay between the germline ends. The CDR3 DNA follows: TGTGCCAGCAGCCGCGCAAGAGACCTCGCCTACGAGCAGTACTTC. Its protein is CASSRARDLAYEQYF.

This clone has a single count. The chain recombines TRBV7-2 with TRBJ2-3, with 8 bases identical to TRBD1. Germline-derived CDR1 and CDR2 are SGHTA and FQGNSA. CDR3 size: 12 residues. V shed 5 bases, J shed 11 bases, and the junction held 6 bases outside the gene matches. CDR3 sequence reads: CASSRDRGMQYF. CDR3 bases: TGTGCCAGCAGCCGCGACAGGGGTATGCAGTATTTT.

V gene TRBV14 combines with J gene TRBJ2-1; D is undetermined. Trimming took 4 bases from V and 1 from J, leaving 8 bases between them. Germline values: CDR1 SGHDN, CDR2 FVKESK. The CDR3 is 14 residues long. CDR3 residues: CASSPLLSYNEQFF. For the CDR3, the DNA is TGTGCCAGCAGCCCCCTCCTGTCCTACAATGAGCAGTTCTTC.

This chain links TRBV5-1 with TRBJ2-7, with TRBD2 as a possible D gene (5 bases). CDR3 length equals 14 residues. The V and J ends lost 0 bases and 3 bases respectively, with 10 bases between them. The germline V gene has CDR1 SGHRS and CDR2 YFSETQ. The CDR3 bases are TGCGCCAGCAGCTTGGGGGAGTCACTCTACGAGCAGTACTTC. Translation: CASSLGESLYEQYF.

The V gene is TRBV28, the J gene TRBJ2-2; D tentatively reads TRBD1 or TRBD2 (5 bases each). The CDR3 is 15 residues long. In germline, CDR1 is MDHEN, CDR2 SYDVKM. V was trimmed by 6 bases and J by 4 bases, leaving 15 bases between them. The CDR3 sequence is CASRMTGRATGELFF. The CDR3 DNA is TGTGCCAGCAGAATGACGGGGCGCGCCACCGGGGAGCTGTTTTTT.

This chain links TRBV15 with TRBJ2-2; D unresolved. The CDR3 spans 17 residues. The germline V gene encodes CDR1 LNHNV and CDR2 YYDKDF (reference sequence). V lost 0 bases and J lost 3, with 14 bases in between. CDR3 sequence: CATSRDREGKDTGELFF. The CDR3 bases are TGTGCCACCAGCAGAGATAGGGAAGGGAAAGACACCGGGGAGCTGTTTTTT.

CDR3: CASSLDTETEAFF. CDR3 in DNA: TGCGCCAGCAGCTTGGATACAGAGACTGAAGCTTTCTTT. The chain joins TRBV5-1 to TRBJ1-1; no reliable D call. With 0 bases removed from V and 5 bases from J, the gap between germline ends came to 8 bases. CDR1 is SGHRS, CDR2 YFSETQ, per germline. CDR3 length: 13 residues.

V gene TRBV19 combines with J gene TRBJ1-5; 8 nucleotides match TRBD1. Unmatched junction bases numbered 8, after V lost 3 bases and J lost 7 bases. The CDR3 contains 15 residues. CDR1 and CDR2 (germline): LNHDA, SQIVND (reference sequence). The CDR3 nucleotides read TGTGCCAGTAGTATTGGGGCAGGGGGCAGGCAGCCCCAGCATTTT. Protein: CASSIGAGGRQPQHF. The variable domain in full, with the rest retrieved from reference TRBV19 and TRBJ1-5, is DGGITQSPKYLFRKEGQNVTLSCEQNLNHDAMYWYRQDPGQGLRLIYYSQIVNDFQKGDIAEGYSVSREKKESFPLTVTSAQKNPTAFYLCASSIGAGGRQPQHFGDGTRLSIL.

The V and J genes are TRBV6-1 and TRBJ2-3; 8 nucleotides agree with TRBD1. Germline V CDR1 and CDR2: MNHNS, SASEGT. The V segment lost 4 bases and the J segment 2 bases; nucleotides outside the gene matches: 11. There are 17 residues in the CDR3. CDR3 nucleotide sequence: TGTGCCAGCAGTGTACGGTCGGACAGGGTAAACACAGATACGCAGTATTTT. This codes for CASSVRSDRVNTDTQYF.

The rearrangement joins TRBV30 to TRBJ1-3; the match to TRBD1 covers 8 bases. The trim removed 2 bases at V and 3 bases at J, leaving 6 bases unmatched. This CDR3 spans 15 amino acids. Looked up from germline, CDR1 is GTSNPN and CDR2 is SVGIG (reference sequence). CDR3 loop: CAWSPGTGLGNTIYF. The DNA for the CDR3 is TGTGCCTGGAGTCCCGGGACAGGTCTTGGAAACACCATATATTTT.

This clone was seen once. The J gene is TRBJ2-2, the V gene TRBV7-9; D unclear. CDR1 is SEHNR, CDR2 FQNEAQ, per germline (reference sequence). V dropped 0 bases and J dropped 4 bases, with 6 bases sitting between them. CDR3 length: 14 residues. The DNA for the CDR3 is TGTGCCAGCAGCTTAGCACTCGGCACCGGGGAGCTGTTTTTT. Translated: CASSLALGTGELFF.

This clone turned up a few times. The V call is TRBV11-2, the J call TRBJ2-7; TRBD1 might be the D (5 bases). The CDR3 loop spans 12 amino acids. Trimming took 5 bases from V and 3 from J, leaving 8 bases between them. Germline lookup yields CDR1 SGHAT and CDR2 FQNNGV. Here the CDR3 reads CASSAQGYEQYF. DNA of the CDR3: TGTGCCAGCAGCGCCCAGGGCTACGAGCAGTACTTC. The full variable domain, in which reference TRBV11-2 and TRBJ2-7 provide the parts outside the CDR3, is EAGVAQSPRYKIIEKRQSVAFWCNPISGHATLYWYQQILGQGPKLLIQFQNNGVVDDSQLPKDRFSAERLKGVDSTLKIQPAKLEDSAVYLCASSAQGYEQYFGPGTRLTVT.

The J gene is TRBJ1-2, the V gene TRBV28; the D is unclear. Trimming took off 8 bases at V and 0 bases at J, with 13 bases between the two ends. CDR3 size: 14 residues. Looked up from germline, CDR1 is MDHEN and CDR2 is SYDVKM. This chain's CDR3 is CASARRLANYGYTF. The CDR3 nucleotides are TGTGCCAGCGCCAGGCGGCTAGCTAACTATGGCTACACCTTC.

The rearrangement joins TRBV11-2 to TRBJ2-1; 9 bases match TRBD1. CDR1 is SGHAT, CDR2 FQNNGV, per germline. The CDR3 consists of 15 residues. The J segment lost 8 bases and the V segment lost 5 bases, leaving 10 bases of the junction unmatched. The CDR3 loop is CASSAPGQGHHEQFF. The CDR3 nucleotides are TGTGCCAGCAGCGCGCCGGGACAGGGACATCATGAGCAGTTCTTC.

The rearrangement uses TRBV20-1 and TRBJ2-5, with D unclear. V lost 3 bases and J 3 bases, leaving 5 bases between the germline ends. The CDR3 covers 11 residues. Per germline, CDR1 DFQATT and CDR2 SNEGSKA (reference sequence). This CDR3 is CSARGEETQYF. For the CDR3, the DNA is TGCAGTGCTAGGGGTGAAGAGACCCAGTACTTC.

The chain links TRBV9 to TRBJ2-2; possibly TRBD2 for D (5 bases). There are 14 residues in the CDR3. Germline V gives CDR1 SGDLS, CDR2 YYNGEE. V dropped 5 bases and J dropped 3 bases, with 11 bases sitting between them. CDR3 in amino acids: CASSQTTDTGELFF. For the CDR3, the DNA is TGTGCCAGCAGTCAGACTACGGACACCGGGGAGCTGTTTTTT.

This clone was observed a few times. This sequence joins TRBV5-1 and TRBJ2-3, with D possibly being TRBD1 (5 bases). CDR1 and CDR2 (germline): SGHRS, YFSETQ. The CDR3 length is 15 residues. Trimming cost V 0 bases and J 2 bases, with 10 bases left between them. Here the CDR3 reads CASSLGTPNTDTQYF. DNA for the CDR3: TGCGCCAGCAGCTTGGGGACACCCAACACAGATACGCAGTATTTT.

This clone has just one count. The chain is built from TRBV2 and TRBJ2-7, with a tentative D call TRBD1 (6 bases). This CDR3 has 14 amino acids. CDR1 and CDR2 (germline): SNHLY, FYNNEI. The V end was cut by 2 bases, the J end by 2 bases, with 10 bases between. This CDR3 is CASSEQGRPYEQYF. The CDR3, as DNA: TGTGCCAGCAGTGAACAGGGGCGCCCCTACGAGCAGTACTTC.

This CDR3 reads CASSTRTGVDYGYTF. The CDR3 DNA reads TGTGCCAGCAGTACACGGACAGGGGTCGACTATGGCTACACCTTC. J is TRBJ1-2 and V is TRBV6-5; 9 bases fit TRBD1. There are 15 residues in the CDR3. Germline CDR1 is MNHEY and CDR2 is SVGAGI. Trimming took 5 bases from V and 3 from J; bases not matched to a gene: 7.

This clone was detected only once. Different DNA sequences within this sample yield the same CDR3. CDR3 coding DNA: TGTGCCAGCAGCCGGACAGCCTTAAATGAAAAACTGTTTTTT. As protein: CASSRTALNEKLFF. The V gene is TRBV7-2, the J gene TRBJ1-4; possibly TRBD1 for D (6 bases). CDR3 length: 14 residues. The V and J ends lost 5 bases and 5 bases respectively, with 12 bases between them. CDR1 is SGHTA, CDR2 FQGNSA, per germline.

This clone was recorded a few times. This CDR3 reads CASSSGTGGDTQYF. In nucleotides, the CDR3 is TGTGCCAGCTCATCCGGGACAGGGGGCGATACGCAGTATTTT. The V and J genes are TRBV18 and TRBJ2-3; the match to TRBD1 covers 12 bases. The CDR3 spans 14 residues. With V trimmed by 5 bases and J by 6 bases, 3 bases remained unmatched. In germline, CDR1 is KGHSH, CDR2 LQKENI. The variable domain in full, completed from reference TRBV18 and TRBJ2-3, reads NAGVMQNPRHLVRRRGQEARLRCSPMKGHSHVYWYRQLPEEGLKFMVYLQKENIIDESGMPKERFSAEFPKEGPSILRIQQVVRGDSAAYFCASSSGTGGDTQYFGPGTRLTVL.

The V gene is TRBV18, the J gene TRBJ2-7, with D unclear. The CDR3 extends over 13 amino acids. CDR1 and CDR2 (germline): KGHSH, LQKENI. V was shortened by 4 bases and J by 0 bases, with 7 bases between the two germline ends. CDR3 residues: CASSRPISYEQYF. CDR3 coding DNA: TGTGCCAGCTCACGTCCCATCTCCTACGAGCAGTACTTC.